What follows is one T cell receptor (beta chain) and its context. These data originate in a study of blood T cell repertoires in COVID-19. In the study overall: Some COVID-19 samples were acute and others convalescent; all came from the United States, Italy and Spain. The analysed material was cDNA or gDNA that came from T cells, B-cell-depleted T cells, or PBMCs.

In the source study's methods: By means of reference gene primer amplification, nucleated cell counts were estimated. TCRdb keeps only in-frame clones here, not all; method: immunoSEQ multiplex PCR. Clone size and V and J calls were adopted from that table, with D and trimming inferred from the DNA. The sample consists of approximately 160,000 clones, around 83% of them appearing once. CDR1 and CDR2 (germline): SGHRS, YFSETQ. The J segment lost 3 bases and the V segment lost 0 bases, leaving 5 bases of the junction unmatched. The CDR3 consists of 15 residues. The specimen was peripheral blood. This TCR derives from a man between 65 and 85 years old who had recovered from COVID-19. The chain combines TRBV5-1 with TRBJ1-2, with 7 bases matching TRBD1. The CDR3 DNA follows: TGCGCCAGCAGCTTGGGACAGGGAAATTACTATGGCTACACCTTC. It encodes CASSLGQGNYYGYTF.